This TCR beta chain was sequenced in a study of blood T cell repertoires in COVID-19. Across the whole study: COVID-19 samples, acute and convalescent, were from the United States, Italy and Spain. From T cells, B-cell-depleted T cells, or PBMCs came the material, which was cDNA or gDNA.

This CDR3 comprises 14 residues. Germline lookup yields CDR1 GTSNPN and CDR2 SVGIG (reference sequence). Unmatched junction bases numbered 4, after V lost 1 base and J lost 7 bases. Individuals aged about 18 to 90 years were recruited from 20 to 25 US areas. Profiling relied on immunoSEQ multiplex PCR, and the TCRdb table lists in-frame clones only, not all of them. The sample shows 110,000 to 150,000 clones, 87% of them seen only once. Sequenced material: PBMCs or T cells enriched from blood (not recorded which). This clonotype was sampled from a man between 60 and 75 years old who had recovered from COVID-19. This rearrangement joins TRBV30 to TRBJ1-6; TRBD1 matches at 7 bases. CDR3 loop: CAWSAGQSNSPLHF. Here the CDR3 DNA reads TGTGCCTGGAGTGCGGGACAGAGCAATTCACCCCTCCACTTT.